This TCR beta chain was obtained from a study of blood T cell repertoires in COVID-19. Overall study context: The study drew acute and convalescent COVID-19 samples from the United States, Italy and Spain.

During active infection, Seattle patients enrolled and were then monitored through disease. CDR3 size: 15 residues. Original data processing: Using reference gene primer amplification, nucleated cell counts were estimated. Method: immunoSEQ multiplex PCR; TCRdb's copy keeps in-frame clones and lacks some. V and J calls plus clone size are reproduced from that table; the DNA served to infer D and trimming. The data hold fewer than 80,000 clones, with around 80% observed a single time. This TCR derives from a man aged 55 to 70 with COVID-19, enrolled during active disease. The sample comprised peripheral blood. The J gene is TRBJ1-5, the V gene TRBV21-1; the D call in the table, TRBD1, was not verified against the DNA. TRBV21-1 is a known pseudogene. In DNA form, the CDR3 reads TGTGCCAGCCTCCTCCACAGACAGCTACAACAGCCCCAGCATTTT. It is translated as CASLLHRQLQQPQHF.